These 9 T cell receptor beta chains originate from one sample sequenced in a study of early T cells in non-severe SARS-CoV-2 infection. TCRdb used MiXCR to reprocess the 5' RACE reads, holding one entry per CDR3 protein. In the table there are tens of thousands of distinct CDR3 sequences, 4.5% to 6% of which are singletons. The sequences come from whole blood, collected at baseline. The origin of the receptors is an adult who was a healthcare worker with PCR-confirmed SARS-CoV-2 infection or an uninfected control (not recorded which).

This clonotype came up many times. V is TRBV12-3 or TRBV12-4 and J is TRBJ2-1, with TRBD2 matching over 10 bases. The CDR3 spans 16 residues. The V and J ends lost 6 bases and 5 bases, in that order; junction bases with no gene match: 10. The CDR3 spells CASRRSGLATNNEQFF. The CDR3 DNA follows: TGTGCCAGCAGACGTTCGGGACTAGCGACCAACAATGAGCAGTTCTTC.

The V and J genes are TRBV2 and TRBJ2-5, with 11 bases fitting TRBD2. Looked up from germline, CDR1 is SNHLY and CDR2 is FYNNEI. The CDR3 length is 15 residues. V lost 6 bases, J lost 3 bases, and 6 bases stayed unmatched. The chain's CDR3 is CASRTGLAEKETQYF. The CDR3 nucleotides are TGTGCCAGCAGGACGGGACTAGCGGAAAAAGAGACCCAGTACTTC.

This clonotype has at least ten counts. The rearrangement joins TRBV7-9 to TRBJ1-4; maybe TRBD1 (5 bases). Trimming stripped 5 bases from V and 8 bases from J, with 12 bases between. This CDR3 has 13 amino acids. CDR1 is SEHNR, CDR2 FQNEAQ, per germline (reference sequence). CDR3 residues: CASSPPGGEKLFF. Written as DNA, the CDR3 is TGTGCCAGCAGCCCCCCCGGGGGAGAAAAACTGTTTTTT. The entire variable domain, with the rest obtained from reference TRBV7-9 and TRBJ1-4, is as follows: DTGVSQNPRHKITKRGQNVTFRCDPISEHNRLYWYRQTLGQGPEFLTYFQNEAQLEKSRLLSDRFSAERPKGSFSTLEIQRTEQGDSAMYLCASSPPGGEKLFFGSGTQLSVL.

This clonotype was recorded at least ten times. This chain joins TRBV10-3 and TRBJ2-2, with D perhaps matching TRBD1 (5 bases). The CDR3 contains 13 residues. V was cut by 10 bases and J by 1 base, with 10 bases left in between. Germline V gene sequence: CDR1 ENHRY, CDR2 SYGVKD. This chain's CDR3 is CATKGENTGELFF. In nucleotides, the CDR3 is TGTGCCACCAAAGGGGAGAACACCGGGGAGCTGTTTTTT.

At least ten counts were recorded for this clonotype. CDR3 protein: CASSPIGGGTEAFF. CDR3 in DNA: TGTGCCAGCAGCCCGATCGGGGGAGGGACTGAAGCTTTCTTT. V gene TRBV13 combines with J gene TRBJ1-1; TRBD1 is a possible D gene (5 bases). Germline V gene data show CDR1 as PRHDT and CDR2 as FYEKMQ (reference sequence). V lost 5 bases to trimming and J lost 5 bases, with 15 bases between them. CDR3 length: 14 residues. The full variable domain, with the rest looked up from reference TRBV13 and TRBJ1-1, is AAGVIQSPRHLIKEKRETATLKCYPIPRHDTVYWYQQGPGQDPQFLISFYEKMQSDKGSIPDRFSAQQFSDYHSELNMSSLELGDSALYFCASSPIGGGTEAFFGQGTRLTVV.

This clonotype was seen repeatedly, ten times or more. The chain recombines TRBV7-3 with TRBJ2-2; 11 positions agree with TRBD2. In germline, CDR1 is SGHTA, CDR2 FQGTGA. There are 18 residues in the CDR3. With V trimmed by 6 bases and J by 5 bases, 14 bases remained unmatched. The CDR3 here is CASSPQPLAGGNTGELFF. The CDR3 DNA follows: TGTGCCAGCAGTCCTCAGCCCTTAGCGGGAGGGAATACCGGGGAGCTGTTTTTT.

For the CDR3, the DNA is TGCAGCGTTGCCGGGAGACAGGGGGACACTGAAGCTTTCTTT. Protein sequence: CSVAGRQGDTEAFF. The chain recombines TRBV29-1 with TRBJ1-1, with 9 bases aligning to TRBD1. The J segment lost 3 bases and the V segment lost 4 bases, leaving 6 bases of the junction unmatched. The CDR3 spans 14 residues. Germline V gives CDR1 SQVTM, CDR2 ANQGSEA.

This clonotype was seen a handful of times. The V and J genes are TRBV27 and TRBJ2-7; D not certain. Trimming took 3 bases from V and 2 from J, leaving 8 bases between them. Germline values: CDR1 MNHEY, CDR2 SMNVEV (reference sequence). The CDR3 consists of 13 residues. CDR3 nucleotides: TGTGCCAGCAGTTTGCAACACGCCTACGAGCAGTACTTC. Translated: CASSLQHAYEQYF.

This clonotype has a handful of counts. The J gene is TRBJ2-7, the V gene TRBV10-2, with 9 nucleotides matching TRBD1. After removal of 6 bases from V and 6 bases from J, the junction contained 9 bases not matched to a gene. Germline loops: CDR1 WSHSY, CDR2 SAAADI. The CDR3 length is 14 residues. The CDR3 is CASRGPGQGGEQYF. The CDR3 DNA sequence: TGCGCCAGCAGAGGTCCGGGACAGGGAGGCGAGCAGTACTTC.